Detailed here is one T cell receptor (beta chain). The antigen it recognizes is unknown. No base qualities exist here, and no much larger clone lies one base off it. This entry belongs to a study of technical replicates of blood from a handful of donors (dated by TCRdb to 2017 to 2019). Libraries came from the immunoSEQ multiplex PCR assay. The table was pulled from immuneACCESS by TCRdb, which kept in-frame rearrangements only. Such tables lose some clones; where checked, under half of the loss comes from unresolved V genes, and the rest has no known cause. Recorded for this sample are 55,000 to 65,000 clones; roughly 97% of them occurred a single time. Approximately 0.21% of the sample comes from the top ten. The origin of this receptor is a human donor in good health. Sequenced input: T cells isolated from PBMCs.

The DNA sequence is given as TGTGCCAGCAGCGCCAAGGGACAGGGGGCGTACAATGAGCAGTTCTTC. Translated, it gives CASSAKGQGAYNEQFF. The sequence joins TRBV5-4 to TRBJ2-1; TRBD1 lines up with 12 middle nucleotides. Taken from cysteine to phenylalanine, the CDR3 has 16 residues. Only the CDR3 part of the read is kept: 48 bases, read in frame from the first base. As encoded in the germline V gene (reference sequence), CDR1 is SGHNT while CDR2 is YYREEE. Here V drops 4 bases and J drops 4 bases, and the junction holds 6 bases not matched to any gene.